The rows below give T cell receptor beta chains drawn from one sample of a study of control samples from healthy donors and cancer patients. Assay: immunoSEQ multiplex PCR; the TCRdb copy retains only in-frame clones and omits some. The table has approximately 69,000 clones, approximately 89% seen once. Sequencing was carried out using PBMCs. The receptors derive from a man between 60 and 75 years old with colorectal cancer. Both conserved end residues are part of each CDR3. The D gene is left open where the match is weak. Not all rows give a size; the values are once, few, many and, for expanded clones, a class.

NA,few,TRBV9,TRBJ1-1,TGTGCCAGCAGCGTAGGGTCCCGGGGTGGAGCTTTCTTT,CASSVGSRGGAFF
NA,NA,TRBV27,TRBJ1-5,TGTGCCAGCAGTCCCCTAAAGCGGGGAAACAATCAGCCCCAGCATTTT,CASSPLKRGNNQPQHF
TRBD1,NA,TRBV28,TRBJ1-4,TGTGCCAGCAGTCTGGGGACAGGGAGGGTGGCAAAACTGTTTTTT,CASSLGTGRVAKLFF
NA,NA,TRBV21-1,TRBJ1-5,TGTGCCAGCAGCCCCCGTGGTGAGAGCCAGCCCCAGCATTTT,CASSPRGESQPQHF
NA,NA,TRBV24-1,TRBJ2-7,TGTGCCACCAGTGATGGGGTCGAGCAGTACTTC,CATSDGVEQYF
NA,NA,TRBV7-2,TRBJ1-1,TGTGCCAGCAGCTTATCTCCTCCGTTTCTAATGAACACTGAAGCTTTCTTT,CASSLSPPFLMNTEAFF
NA,NA,TRBV19,TRBJ1-2,TGTGACGTAGGACCAGCTAACTATGGCTACACCTTC,CDVGPANYGYTF
TRBD2,once,TRBV2,TRBJ2-1,TGTGCCAGCAGTGAAGCCTGGGCGGGGGGGACGAATGAGCAGTTCTTC,CASSEAWAGGTNEQFF
NA,NA,TRBV6-5,TRBJ1-4,TGTGCCAGTCACCCGGACAACTCTAATGAAAAACTGTTTTTT,CASHPDNSNEKLFF
TRBD1,NA,TRBV18,TRBJ1-2,TGTGCCAGCTCACCAGGGACAGCGCTGGGCTACACCTTC,CASSPGTALGYTF
NA,NA,TRBV3-1/TRBV3-2,TRBJ2-3,TGTGCCAGCAGCCGGGAGGGGGCCGGGAGTTGGGGCACCGACTATGATACGCAGTATTTT,CASSREGAGSWGTDYDTQYF
TRBD1,few,TRBV6-4,TRBJ2-3,TGTGCCAGCAGTGAGTATGGAACCGGGACAGGGAACACAGATACGCAGTATTTT,CASSEYGTGTGNTDTQYF
NA,once,TRBV4-1,TRBJ1-2,TGCGCCAGCAGCCAGTCGGGGGTCCCTAAGCTCAACTATGGCTACACCTTC,CASSQSGVPKLNYGYTF
TRBD2,NA,TRBV9,TRBJ2-2,TGTGCCAGCAGCGTAGGGACTAGCGGATACACCGGGGAGCTGTTTTTT,CASSVGTSGYTGELFF
TRBD2,NA,TRBV5-6,TRBJ2-1,TGTGCCAGCAGCCATCGGGGGGTTGAGCAGTTCTTC,CASSHRGVEQFF
NA,NA,TRBV23-1,TRBJ2-7,TGCGCTAACCACGAGCAGTACTTC,CANHEQYF
NA,NA,TRBV19,TRBJ1-1,TGTGCCAGTAGTAATTCGAATTTAAGGACTGAAGCTTTCTTT,CASSNSNLRTEAFF
TRBD1,NA,TRBV29-1,TRBJ1-4,TGCAGCGTTTTACCAGACAGGGGGGATGAAAAACTGTTTTTT,CSVLPDRGDEKLFF
TRBD1,NA,TRBV2,TRBJ2-2,TGTGCCAGCAGTGCTGGGACAGGGGGACCCCACGGGGAGCTGTTTTTT,CASSAGTGGPHGELFF
TRBD1,NA,TRBV19,TRBJ2-3,TGTGCCAGTAGAAAGGACACAGGGGTTCAGGGCACAGATACGCAGTATTTT,CASRKDTGVQGTDTQYF
NA,once,TRBV7-9,TRBJ2-7,TGTGCCAGCAGCTTGAACTACGAGCAGTACTTC,CASSLNYEQYF
NA,NA,TRBV18,TRBJ2-6,TGTGCCAGCTCACCTCAGGGGACGGGGGCCAACGTCCTGACTTTC,CASSPQGTGANVLTF
NA,NA,TRBV10-3,TRBJ1-1,TGTGCCATCAGTGGACCCCCCGGCGACACTGAAGCTTTCTTT,CAISGPPGDTEAFF
NA,NA,TRBV29-1,TRBJ2-1,TGCAGCGTCCACGGGGCCCCATCCAGAGAGCAGTTCTTC,CSVHGAPSREQFF
NA,NA,TRBV6-2/TRBV6-3,TRBJ2-7,TGTGCCAGCAGTTTATCATGGGTCGAGCAGTACTTC,CASSLSWVEQYF